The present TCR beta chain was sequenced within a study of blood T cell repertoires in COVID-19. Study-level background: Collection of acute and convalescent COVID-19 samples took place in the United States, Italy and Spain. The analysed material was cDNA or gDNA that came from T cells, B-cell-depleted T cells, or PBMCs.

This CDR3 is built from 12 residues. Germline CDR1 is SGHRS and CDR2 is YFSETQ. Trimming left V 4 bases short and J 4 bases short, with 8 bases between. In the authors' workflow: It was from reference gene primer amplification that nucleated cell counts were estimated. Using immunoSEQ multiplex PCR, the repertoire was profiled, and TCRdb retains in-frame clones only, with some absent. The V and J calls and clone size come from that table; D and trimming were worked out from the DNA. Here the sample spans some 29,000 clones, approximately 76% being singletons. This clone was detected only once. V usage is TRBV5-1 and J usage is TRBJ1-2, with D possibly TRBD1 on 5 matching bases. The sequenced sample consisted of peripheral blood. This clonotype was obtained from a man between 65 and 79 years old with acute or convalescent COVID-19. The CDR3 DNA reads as TGCGCCAGCAGCGACAGTGCCTATGGCTACACCTTC. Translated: CASSDSAYGYTF.